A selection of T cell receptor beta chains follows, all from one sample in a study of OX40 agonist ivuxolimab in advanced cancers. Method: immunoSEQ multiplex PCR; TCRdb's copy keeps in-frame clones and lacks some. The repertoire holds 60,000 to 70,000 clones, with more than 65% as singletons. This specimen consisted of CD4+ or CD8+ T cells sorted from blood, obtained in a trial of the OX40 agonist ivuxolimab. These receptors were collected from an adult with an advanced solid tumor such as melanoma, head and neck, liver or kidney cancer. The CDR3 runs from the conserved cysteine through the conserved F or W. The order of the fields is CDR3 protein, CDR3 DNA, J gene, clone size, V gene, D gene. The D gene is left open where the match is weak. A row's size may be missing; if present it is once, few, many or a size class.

CDR3: CASSELYLRASESSYNEQFF; DNA: TGTGCCAGCAGTGAATTGTATTTAAGGGCTTCCGAGAGCTCCTACAATGAGCAGTTCTTC; J: TRBJ2-1; size: .; V: TRBV2; D: .
CDR3: CASSLDSVGGSNTEAFF; DNA: TGTGCCAGCAGCTTGGACAGTGTGGGGGGCTCAAACACTGAAGCTTTCTTT; J: TRBJ1-1; size: once; V: TRBV5-4; D: .
CDR3: CASSLWVGYTGELFF; DNA: TGTGCCAGCAGCTTATGGGTTGGGTACACCGGGGAGCTGTTTTTT; J: TRBJ2-2; size: .; V: TRBV13; D: .
CDR3: CASNGLAALVDTQYF; DNA: TGTGCCAGCAATGGACTAGCGGCCCTTGTGGATACGCAGTATTTT; J: TRBJ2-3; size: .; V: TRBV2; D: TRBD2
CDR3: CASSSGAFYYGYTF; DNA: TGTGCCAGTAGTTCAGGGGCGTTTTATTATGGCTACACCTTC; J: TRBJ1-2; size: .; V: TRBV19; D: .
CDR3: CASRTEWGREKLFF; DNA: TGTGCCAGCAGGACTGAATGGGGGCGTGAAAAACTGTTTTTT; J: TRBJ1-4; size: few; V: TRBV2; D: .
CDR3: CASSSLAPRQGASPYEQYF; DNA: TGTGCCAGCAGCTCCCTCGCGCCCCGACAGGGGGCTTCCCCTTACGAGCAGTACTTC; J: TRBJ2-7; size: .; V: TRBV11-2; D: TRBD1
CDR3: CASSLGGVNQPQHF; DNA: TGTGCCAGCAGCTTAGGCGGGGTCAATCAGCCCCAGCATTTT; J: TRBJ1-5; size: few; V: TRBV7-9; D: .
CDR3: CASKQGQGWYLYF; DNA: TGTGCCAGCAAACAAGGGCAGGGATGGTACCTGTACTTC; J: TRBJ2-7; size: once; V: TRBV6-5; D: .
CDR3: CASSAGTIETQYF; DNA: TGTGCCAGCAGCGCAGGGACCATTGAGACCCAGTACTTC; J: TRBJ2-5; size: .; V: TRBV5-6; D: .
CDR3: CASSEGRANVQNYGYTF; DNA: TGTGCCAGCAGTGAAGGCAGGGCTAACGTACAAAACTATGGCTACACCTTC; J: TRBJ1-2; size: once; V: TRBV6-1; D: .
CDR3: CASSESRQGHGYTF; DNA: TGCGCCAGCAGTGAGTCTAGACAGGGACATGGCTACACCTTC; J: TRBJ1-2; size: .; V: TRBV10-1; D: TRBD1
CDR3: CASSAGTGGHAKQFF; DNA: TGTGCCAGCTCGGCCGGGACAGGGGGCCACGCCAAACAGTTCTTC; J: TRBJ2-1; size: .; V: TRBV6-5; D: TRBD1
CDR3: CASSQGGVGNTIYF; DNA: TGTGCCAGCAGTCAAGGGGGCGTGGGTAACACCATATATTTT; J: TRBJ1-3; size: .; V: TRBV28; D: TRBD1
CDR3: CASSYSGRAYNEQFF; DNA: TGTGCCAGCAGCTATAGCGGGAGGGCCTACAATGAGCAGTTCTTC; J: TRBJ2-1; size: .; V: TRBV7-8; D: TRBD2
CDR3: CASSHSGDAVSSYNEQFF; DNA: TGTGCCAGCAGCCACTCAGGAGACGCGGTTAGCTCCTACAATGAGCAGTTCTTC; J: TRBJ2-1; size: .; V: TRBV5-5; D: .
CDR3: CASSTGFGSEAFF; DNA: TGTGCCAGCAGCACAGGGTTCGGCTCTGAAGCTTTCTTT; J: TRBJ1-1; size: .; V: TRBV11-3; D: .
CDR3: CASSLEWAGGDGYTF; DNA: TGTGCCAGCAGCTTAGAATGGGCAGGGGGAGATGGCTACACCTTC; J: TRBJ1-2; size: .; V: TRBV7-9; D: TRBD1
CDR3: CASSFDSRLKQFF; DNA: TGCGCCAGCAGCTTTGACTCCCGGTTGAAGCAGTTCTTC; J: TRBJ2-1; size: .; V: TRBV10-1; D: .
CDR3: CASSRTPTGSNIQYF; DNA: TGTGCCAGCAGCCGAACCCCGACAGGGAGTAACATTCAGTACTTC; J: TRBJ2-4; size: .; V: TRBV27; D: TRBD1
CDR3: CASSYSGTGGEQYF; DNA: TGTGCCAGCAGTTACTCCGGGACAGGGGGCGAGCAGTACTTC; J: TRBJ2-7; size: .; V: TRBV6-5; D: TRBD1
CDR3: CASKHASSYNEQFF; DNA: TGTGCCAGTAAACATGCTAGCTCCTACAATGAGCAGTTCTTC; J: TRBJ2-1; size: .; V: TRBV18; D: .
CDR3: CASSLPYEQYF; DNA: TGTGCCAGCAGCTTACCCTACGAGCAGTACTTC; J: TRBJ2-7; size: few; V: TRBV7-9; D: .
CDR3: CASSRGAVNTEAFF; DNA: TGTGCCAGCAGCCGGGGGGCAGTGAACACTGAAGCTTTCTTT; J: TRBJ1-1; size: .; V: TRBV6-6; D: .
CDR3: CASSGGTGSSYNSPLHF; DNA: TGCGCCAGCAGCGGAGGGACAGGGAGCTCCTATAATTCACCCCTCCACTTT; J: TRBJ1-6; size: few; V: TRBV5-1; D: TRBD1
CDR3: CASSEGQVSNQPQHF; DNA: TGTGCCAGCAGTGAGGGACAGGTTAGCAATCAGCCCCAGCATTTT; J: TRBJ1-5; size: .; V: TRBV2; D: TRBD1
CDR3: CASSPYGYGYTF; DNA: TGTGCCAGTAGTCCCTACGGCTATGGCTACACCTTC; J: TRBJ1-2; size: .; V: TRBV19; D: .
CDR3: CASSQQGRHEQFF; DNA: TGTGCCAGCAGTCAACAGGGAAGGCATGAGCAGTTCTTC; J: TRBJ2-1; size: .; V: TRBV27; D: .
CDR3: CASSKGQGLGEQYF; DNA: TGTGCCAGCAGCAAAGGACAGGGTTTAGGCGAGCAGTACTTC; J: TRBJ2-7; size: .; V: TRBV7-2; D: TRBD1
CDR3: CATSRESGAYNEQFF; DNA: TGTGCCACCAGCAGAGAGTCGGGAGCCTACAATGAGCAGTTCTTC; J: TRBJ2-1; size: .; V: TRBV15; D: .
CDR3: CASSLVSFGEQYF; DNA: TGTGCCAGCAGCTTAGTGTCCTTCGGCGAGCAGTACTTC; J: TRBJ2-7; size: .; V: TRBV7-2; D: .
CDR3: CASSIGWGFDNQPQHF; DNA: TGTGCCAGTAGTATAGGTTGGGGGTTCGACAATCAGCCCCAGCATTTT; J: TRBJ1-5; size: few; V: TRBV19; D: .
CDR3: CASSQDKGWYKNIQYF; DNA: TGCGCCAGCAGCCAAGATAAGGGTTGGTACAAAAACATTCAGTACTTC; J: TRBJ2-4; size: .; V: TRBV4-1; D: .
CDR3: CASSRPTGGANSPLHF; DNA: TGTGCCAGCAGTCGCCCTACGGGGGGTGCGAATTCACCCCTCCACTTT; J: TRBJ1-6; size: few; V: TRBV27; D: .
CDR3: CASRTSGGTDTQYF; DNA: TGTGCCAGTCGCACTAGCGGGGGCACAGATACGCAGTATTTT; J: TRBJ2-3; size: .; V: TRBV7-2; D: TRBD2
CDR3: CASSPTGTDYEQYF; DNA: TGTGCCAGCAGCCCGACCGGGACGGACTACGAGCAGTACTTC; J: TRBJ2-7; size: .; V: TRBV7-9; D: .
CDR3: CASRLAGEETQYF; DNA: TGTGCCAGCCGACTAGCGGGAGAAGAGACCCAGTACTTC; J: TRBJ2-5; size: .; V: TRBV6-1; D: TRBD2
CDR3: CASSTIRDSSYEQYF; DNA: TGTGCCAGCAGCACAATCCGGGACTCCTCCTACGAGCAGTACTTC; J: TRBJ2-7; size: .; V: TRBV5-8; D: .
CDR3: CASSSQPGLNTGELFF; DNA: TGTGCCAGCAGCTCTCAACCGGGACTTAACACCGGGGAGCTGTTTTTT; J: TRBJ2-2; size: .; V: TRBV5-5; D: .
CDR3: CASALGHWNTEAFF; DNA: TGTGCTAGTGCTCTGGGACACTGGAACACTGAAGCTTTCTTT; J: TRBJ1-1; size: .; V: TRBV12-5; D: .
CDR3: CASSQDLASGNTEAFF; DNA: TGTGCCAGCAGCCAAGATCTAGCGAGCGGTAACACTGAAGCTTTCTTT; J: TRBJ1-1; size: .; V: TRBV4-2; D: .
CDR3: CASSVSKDSLLNEKLFF; DNA: TGTGCCAGCAGCGTTTCGAAAGACAGTCTTCTTAATGAAAAACTGTTTTTT; J: TRBJ1-4; size: .; V: TRBV2; D: .
CDR3: CASNLGGANQPQHF; DNA: TGTGCCAGCAACCTGGGGGGTGCCAATCAGCCCCAGCATTTT; J: TRBJ1-5; size: few; V: TRBV7-9; D: .
CDR3: CASSPGGNEQFF; DNA: TGTGCCAGCTCACCGGGGGGGAATGAGCAGTTCTTC; J: TRBJ2-1; size: .; V: TRBV18; D: TRBD2
CDR3: CASSYRDRGTTDTQYF; DNA: TGTGCCAGCAGCTACAGGGACAGGGGAACCACAGATACGCAGTATTTT; J: TRBJ2-3; size: .; V: TRBV13; D: TRBD1